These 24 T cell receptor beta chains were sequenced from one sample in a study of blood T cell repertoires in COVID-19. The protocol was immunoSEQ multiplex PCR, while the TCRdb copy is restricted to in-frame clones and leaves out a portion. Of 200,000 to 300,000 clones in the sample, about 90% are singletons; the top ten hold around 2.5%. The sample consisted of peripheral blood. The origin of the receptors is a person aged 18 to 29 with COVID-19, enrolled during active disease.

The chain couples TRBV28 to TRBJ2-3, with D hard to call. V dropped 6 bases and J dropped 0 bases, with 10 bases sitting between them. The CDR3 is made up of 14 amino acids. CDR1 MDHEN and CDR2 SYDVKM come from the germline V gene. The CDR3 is CASSTQRSTDTQYF. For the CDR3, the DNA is TGTGCCAGCAGCACCCAGCGTAGCACAGATACGCAGTATTTT.

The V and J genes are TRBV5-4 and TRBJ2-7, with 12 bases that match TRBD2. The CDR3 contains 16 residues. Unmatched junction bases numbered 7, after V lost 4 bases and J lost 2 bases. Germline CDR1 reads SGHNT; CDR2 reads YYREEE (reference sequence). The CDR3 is CASSLQGLAGTYEQYF. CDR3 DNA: TGTGCCAGCAGCCTCCAGGGACTAGCGGGTACCTACGAGCAGTACTTC. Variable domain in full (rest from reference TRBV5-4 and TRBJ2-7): ETGVTQSPTHLIKTRGQQVTLRCSSQSGHNTVSWYQQALGQGPQFIFQYYREEENGRGNFPPRFSGLQFPNYSSELNVNALELDDSALYLCASSLQGLAGTYEQYFGPGTRLTVT.

As DNA, the CDR3 is TGTGCCAGCAGCTCTGGGACTAGGGGGGCCGGGGAGCTGTTTTTT. It specifies CASSSGTRGAGELFF. The rearrangement joins TRBV13 to TRBJ2-2, with 8 bases fitting TRBD2. CDR3 length: 15 amino acids. V shed 4 bases and J 6 bases; nucleotides not matched to a gene: 7. Germline CDR1 is PRHDT and CDR2 is FYEKMQ (reference sequence).

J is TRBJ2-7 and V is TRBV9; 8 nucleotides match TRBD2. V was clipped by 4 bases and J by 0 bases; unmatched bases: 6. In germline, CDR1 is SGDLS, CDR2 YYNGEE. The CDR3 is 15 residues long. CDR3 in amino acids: CASSPGGATSYEQYF. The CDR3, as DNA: TGTGCCAGCAGCCCGGGGGGGGCGACCTCCTACGAGCAGTACTTC. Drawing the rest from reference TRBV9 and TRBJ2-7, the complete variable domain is DSGVTQTPKHLITATGQRVTLRCSPRSGDLSVYWYQQSLDQGLQFLIQYYNGEERAKGNILERFSAQQFPDLHSELNLSSLELGDSALYFCASSPGGATSYEQYFGPGTRLTVT.

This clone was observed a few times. CDR3 nucleotides: TGTGCCAGCAGTGAATTGTCGGGCGCGGGGGCAAGAAACACCATATATTTT. Protein product: CASSELSGAGARNTIYF. The chain uses TRBV25-1 and TRBJ1-3; the D gene is possibly TRBD1 (6 bases). The CDR3 spans 17 residues. Per the germline V gene, CDR1 is MGHDK and CDR2 is SYGVNS. Between the trimmed V and J ends, which lost 1 base and 5 bases, there was a span of 18 bases. Complete variable domain (other parts from reference TRBV25-1 and TRBJ1-3): EADIYQTPRYLVIGTGKKITLECSQTMGHDKMYWYQQDPGMELHLIHYSYGVNSTEKGDLSSESTVSRIRTEHFPLTLESARPSHTSQYLCASSELSGAGARNTIYFGEGSWLTVV.

The CDR3 sequence: CASSSPIAGPSTDTQYF. CDR3 nucleotide sequence: TGTGCCAGCAGCTCCCCTATAGCGGGGCCCTCCACAGATACGCAGTATTTT. This rearrangement joins TRBV7-9 to TRBJ2-3; 8 nucleotides agree with TRBD2. V lost 4 bases, J lost 2 bases, and 11 bases stayed unmatched. This CDR3 is built from 17 residues. The germline CDR1 and CDR2 sequences are SEHNR and FQNEAQ (reference sequence).

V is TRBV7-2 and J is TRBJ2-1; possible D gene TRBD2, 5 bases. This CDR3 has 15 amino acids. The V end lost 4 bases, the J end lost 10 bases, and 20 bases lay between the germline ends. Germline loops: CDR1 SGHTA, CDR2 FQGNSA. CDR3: CASSSGIHQGGEQFF. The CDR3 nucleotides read TGTGCCAGCAGCTCCGGGATCCACCAAGGAGGAGAGCAGTTCTTC.

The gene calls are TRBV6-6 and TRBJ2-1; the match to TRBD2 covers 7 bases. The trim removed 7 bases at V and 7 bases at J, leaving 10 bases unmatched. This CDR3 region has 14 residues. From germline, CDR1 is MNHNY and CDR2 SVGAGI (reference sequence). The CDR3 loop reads CASKEGAGRNEQFF. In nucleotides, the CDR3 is TGTGCCAGCAAGGAGGGAGCGGGACGGAATGAGCAGTTCTTC.

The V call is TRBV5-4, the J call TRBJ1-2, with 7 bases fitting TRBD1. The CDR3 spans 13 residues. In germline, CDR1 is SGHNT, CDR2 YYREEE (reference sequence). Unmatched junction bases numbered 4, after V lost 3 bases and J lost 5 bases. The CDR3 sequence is CASSSWTGYGYTF. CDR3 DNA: TGTGCCAGCAGCTCATGGACAGGTTATGGCTACACCTTC.

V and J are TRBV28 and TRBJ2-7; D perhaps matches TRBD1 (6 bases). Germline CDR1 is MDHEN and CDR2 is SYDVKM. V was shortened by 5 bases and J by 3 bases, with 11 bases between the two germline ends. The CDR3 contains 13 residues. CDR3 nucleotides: TGTGCCAGCAGTACCCGACAGGTCTACGAGCAGTACTTC. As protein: CASSTRQVYEQYF.

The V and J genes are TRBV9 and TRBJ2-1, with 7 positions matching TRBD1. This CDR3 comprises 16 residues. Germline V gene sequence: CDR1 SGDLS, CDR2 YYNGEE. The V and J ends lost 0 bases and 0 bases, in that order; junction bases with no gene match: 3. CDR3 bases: TGTGCCAGCAGCGTAGAGGGGGCCCCCTCCTACAATGAGCAGTTCTTC. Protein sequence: CASSVEGAPSYNEQFF.

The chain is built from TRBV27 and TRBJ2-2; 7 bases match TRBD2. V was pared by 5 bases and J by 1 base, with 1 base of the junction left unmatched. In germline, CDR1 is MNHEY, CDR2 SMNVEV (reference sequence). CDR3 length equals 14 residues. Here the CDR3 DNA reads TGTGCCAGCAGTCCTAGCGGGAACACCGGGGAGCTGTTTTTT. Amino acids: CASSPSGNTGELFF.

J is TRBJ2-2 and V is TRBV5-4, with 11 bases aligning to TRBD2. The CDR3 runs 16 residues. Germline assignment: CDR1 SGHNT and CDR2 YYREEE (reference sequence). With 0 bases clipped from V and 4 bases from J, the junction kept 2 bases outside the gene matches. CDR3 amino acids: CASSLDSGRATGELFF. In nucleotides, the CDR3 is TGTGCCAGCAGCTTGGATAGCGGGAGGGCCACCGGGGAGCTGTTTTTT.

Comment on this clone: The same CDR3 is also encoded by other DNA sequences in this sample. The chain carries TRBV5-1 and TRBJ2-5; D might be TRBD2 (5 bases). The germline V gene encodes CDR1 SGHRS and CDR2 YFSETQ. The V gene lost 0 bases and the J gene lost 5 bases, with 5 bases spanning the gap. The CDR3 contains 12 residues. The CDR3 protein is CASSLAGETQYF. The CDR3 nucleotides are TGCGCCAGCAGCTTGGCGGGGGAGACCCAGTACTTC.

The CDR3 DNA follows: TGTGCCAGCAGCGTAGAGCGGGGAACTAGCACAGATACGCAGTATTTT. Translating gives CASSVERGTSTDTQYF. The J gene is TRBJ2-3, the V gene TRBV9; 7 bases align to TRBD2. The CDR3 runs 16 residues. After removal of 0 bases from V and 0 bases from J, the junction contained 4 bases not matched to a gene. Germline V gene sequence: CDR1 SGDLS, CDR2 YYNGEE.

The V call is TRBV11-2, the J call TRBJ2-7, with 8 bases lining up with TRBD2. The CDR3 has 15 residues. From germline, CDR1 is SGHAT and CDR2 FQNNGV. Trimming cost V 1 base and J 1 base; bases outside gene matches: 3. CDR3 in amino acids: CASSLASGPSYEQYF. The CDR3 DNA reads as TGTGCCAGCAGCTTAGCTAGCGGGCCGTCCTACGAGCAGTACTTC. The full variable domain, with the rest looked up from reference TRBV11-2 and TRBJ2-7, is EAGVAQSPRYKIIEKRQSVAFWCNPISGHATLYWYQQILGQGPKLLIQFQNNGVVDDSQLPKDRFSAERLKGVDSTLKIQPAKLEDSAVYLCASSLASGPSYEQYFGPGTRLTVT.

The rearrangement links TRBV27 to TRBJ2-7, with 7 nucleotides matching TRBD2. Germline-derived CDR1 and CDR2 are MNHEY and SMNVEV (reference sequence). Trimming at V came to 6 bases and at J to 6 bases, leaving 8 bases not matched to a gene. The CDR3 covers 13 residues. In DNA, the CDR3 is TGTGCCAGCAGGCAACCAGCGGGACTCGAGCAGTACTTC. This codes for CASRQPAGLEQYF.

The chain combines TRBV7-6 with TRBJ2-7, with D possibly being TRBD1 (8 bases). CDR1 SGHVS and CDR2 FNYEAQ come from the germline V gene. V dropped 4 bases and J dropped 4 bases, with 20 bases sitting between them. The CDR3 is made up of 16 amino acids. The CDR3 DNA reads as TGTGCCAGCAGCTCCGGGGGGACAGGCGGAATGTACGAGCAGTACTTC. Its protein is CASSSGGTGGMYEQYF.

CDR3 residues: CASSFEDSLNSPLHF. Written as DNA, the CDR3 is TGTGCCAGCAGCTTTGAGGATTCTCTAAATTCACCCCTCCACTTT. The chain joins TRBV5-4 to TRBJ1-6; D is undetermined. V was clipped by 2 bases and J by 7 bases, with 13 bases between them. The CDR3 is 15 residues long. Germline CDR1 SGHNT, CDR2 YYREEE (reference sequence).

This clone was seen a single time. This CDR3 is CASSPGRAEIGSYEQYF. CDR3 bases: TGTGCCAGCAGCCCCGGGAGAGCGGAGATTGGGTCCTACGAGCAGTACTTC. The chain has TRBV11-2 and TRBJ2-7, with a tentative D call TRBD2 (6 bases). The V end was cut by 5 bases, the J end by 1 base, with 21 bases between. The CDR3 has 17 amino acids. CDR1 and CDR2 from the germline V gene are SGHAT and FQNNGV.

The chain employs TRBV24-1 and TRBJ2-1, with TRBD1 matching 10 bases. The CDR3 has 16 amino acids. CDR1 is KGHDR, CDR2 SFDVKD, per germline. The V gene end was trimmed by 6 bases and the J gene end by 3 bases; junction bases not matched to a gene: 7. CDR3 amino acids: CATSTTRDRGYNEQFF. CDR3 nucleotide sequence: TGTGCCACCAGTACAACCCGGGACAGGGGCTACAATGAGCAGTTCTTC.

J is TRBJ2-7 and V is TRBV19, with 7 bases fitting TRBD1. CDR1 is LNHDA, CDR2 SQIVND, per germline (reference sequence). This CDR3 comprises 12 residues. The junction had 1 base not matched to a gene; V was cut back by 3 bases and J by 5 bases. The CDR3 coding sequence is TGTGCCAGTAGTATGGACAGGCACGAGCAGTACTTC. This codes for CASSMDRHEQYF. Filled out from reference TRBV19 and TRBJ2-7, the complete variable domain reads DGGITQSPKYLFRKEGQNVTLSCEQNLNHDAMYWYRQDPGQGLRLIYYSQIVNDFQKGDIAEGYSVSREKKESFPLTVTSAQKNPTAFYLCASSMDRHEQYFGPGTRLTVT.

This chain's CDR3 is CAIGRQGEDTEAFF. In DNA form, the CDR3 reads TGTGCCATCGGGAGACAGGGGGAGGACACTGAAGCTTTCTTT. This sequence joins TRBV10-3 and TRBJ1-1; TRBD1 matches 9 bases. The V gene's germline CDR1 is ENHRY and CDR2 SYGVKD. The CDR3 is 14 amino acids. V shed 8 bases and J 3 bases; nucleotides not matched to a gene: 7.

CDR3: CASSSPPGGQYF. CDR3 coding DNA: TGTGCCAGTAGTAGCCCGCCCGGGGGGCAGTACTTC. The J gene is TRBJ2-7, the V gene TRBV19, with D possibly TRBD2 on 6 matching bases. CDR1 and CDR2 from the germline V gene are LNHDA and SQIVND (reference sequence). This CDR3 region has 12 residues. The ends were cut back, 4 bases at V and 9 bases at J, with 13 bases in the middle.